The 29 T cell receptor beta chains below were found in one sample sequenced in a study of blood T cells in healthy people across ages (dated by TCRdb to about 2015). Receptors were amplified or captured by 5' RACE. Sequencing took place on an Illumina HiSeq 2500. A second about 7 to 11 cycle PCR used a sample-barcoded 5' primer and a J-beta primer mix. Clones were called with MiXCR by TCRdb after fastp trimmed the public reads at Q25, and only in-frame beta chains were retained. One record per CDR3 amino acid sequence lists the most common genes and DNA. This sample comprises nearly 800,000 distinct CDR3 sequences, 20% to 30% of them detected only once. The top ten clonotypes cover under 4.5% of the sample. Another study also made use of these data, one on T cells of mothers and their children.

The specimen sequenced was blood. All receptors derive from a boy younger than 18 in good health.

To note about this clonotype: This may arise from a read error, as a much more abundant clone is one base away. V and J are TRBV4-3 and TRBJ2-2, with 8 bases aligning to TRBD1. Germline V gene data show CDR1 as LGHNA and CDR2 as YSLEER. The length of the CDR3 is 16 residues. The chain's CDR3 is CASSQDPGGESGEPFF. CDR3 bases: TGCGCCAGCAGCCAAGATCCAGGGGGCGAGTCCGGGGAGCCGTTTTTT.

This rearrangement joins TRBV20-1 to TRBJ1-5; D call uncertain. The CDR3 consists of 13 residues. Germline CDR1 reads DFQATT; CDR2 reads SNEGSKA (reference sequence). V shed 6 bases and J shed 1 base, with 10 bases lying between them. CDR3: CSAPLKSNQPQHF. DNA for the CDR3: TGCAGTGCACCCCTTAAGAGCAATCAGCCCCAGCATTTT.

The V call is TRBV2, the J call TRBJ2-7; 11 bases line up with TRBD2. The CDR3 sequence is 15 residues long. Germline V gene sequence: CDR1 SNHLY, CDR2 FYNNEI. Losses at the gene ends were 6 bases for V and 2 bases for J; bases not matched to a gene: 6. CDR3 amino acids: CASRAGTSGTYEQYF. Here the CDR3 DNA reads TGTGCCAGCAGGGCCGGGACTAGCGGAACCTACGAGCAGTACTTC.

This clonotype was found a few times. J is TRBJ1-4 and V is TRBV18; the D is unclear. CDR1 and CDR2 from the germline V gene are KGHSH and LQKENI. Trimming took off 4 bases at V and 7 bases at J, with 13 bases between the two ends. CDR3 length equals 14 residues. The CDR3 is CASSLDYYTEKLFF. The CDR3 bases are TGTGCCAGCTCACTTGACTATTATACTGAAAAACTGTTTTTT.

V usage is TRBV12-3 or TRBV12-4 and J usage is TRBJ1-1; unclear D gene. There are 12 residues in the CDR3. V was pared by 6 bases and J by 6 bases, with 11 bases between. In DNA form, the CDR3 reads TGTGCCAGCAGCCGCATGATGGCTGAAGCTTTCTTT. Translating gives CASSRMMAEAFF.

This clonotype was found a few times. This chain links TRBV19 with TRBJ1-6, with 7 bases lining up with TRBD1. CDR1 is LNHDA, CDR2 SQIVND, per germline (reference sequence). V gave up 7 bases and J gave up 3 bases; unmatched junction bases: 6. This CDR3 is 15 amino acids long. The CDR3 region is CASTDSGGYNSPLHF. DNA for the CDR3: TGTGCCAGTACCGACTCAGGGGGCTATAATTCACCCCTCCACTTT.

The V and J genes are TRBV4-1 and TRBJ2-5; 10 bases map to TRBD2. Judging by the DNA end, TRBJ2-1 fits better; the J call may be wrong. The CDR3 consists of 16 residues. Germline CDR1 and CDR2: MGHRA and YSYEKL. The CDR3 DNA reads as TGCGCCAGCAGCCAACGAGCGGGAGGGCCCTACAATGAGCAGTTCTTC. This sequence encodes CASSQRAGGPYNEQFF.

The chain's CDR3 is CASSWGQGGETQYF. The CDR3 DNA reads as TGCGCCAGCAGCTGGGGACAGGGCGGTGAGACCCAGTACTTC. The V call is TRBV5-1, the J call TRBJ2-5; 9 bases map to TRBD1. Germline CDR1 and CDR2: SGHRS and YFSETQ. The trim removed 3 bases at V and 5 bases at J, leaving 5 bases unmatched. This CDR3 is 14 amino acids long.

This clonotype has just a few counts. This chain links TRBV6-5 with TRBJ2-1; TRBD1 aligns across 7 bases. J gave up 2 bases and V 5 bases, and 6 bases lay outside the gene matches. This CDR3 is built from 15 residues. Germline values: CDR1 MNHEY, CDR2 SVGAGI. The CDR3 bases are TGTGCCAGCAGTCTGAGGGACAGTCCCTACAATGAGCAGTTCTTC. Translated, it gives CASSLRDSPYNEQFF.

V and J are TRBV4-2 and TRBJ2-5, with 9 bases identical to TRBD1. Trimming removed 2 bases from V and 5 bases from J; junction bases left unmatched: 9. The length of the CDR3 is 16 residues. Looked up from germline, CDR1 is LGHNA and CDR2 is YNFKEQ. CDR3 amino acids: CASSQWGTGTLETQYF. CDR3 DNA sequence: TGTGCCAGCAGCCAATGGGGGACAGGGACTTTGGAGACCCAGTACTTC.

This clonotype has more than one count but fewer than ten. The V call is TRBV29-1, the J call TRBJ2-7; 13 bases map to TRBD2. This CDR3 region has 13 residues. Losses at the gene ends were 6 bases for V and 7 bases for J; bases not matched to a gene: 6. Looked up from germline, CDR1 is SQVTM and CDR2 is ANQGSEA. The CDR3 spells CSVRTSGSLEQYF. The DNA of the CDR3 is TGCAGCGTCCGGACTAGCGGGAGTCTTGAGCAGTACTTC.

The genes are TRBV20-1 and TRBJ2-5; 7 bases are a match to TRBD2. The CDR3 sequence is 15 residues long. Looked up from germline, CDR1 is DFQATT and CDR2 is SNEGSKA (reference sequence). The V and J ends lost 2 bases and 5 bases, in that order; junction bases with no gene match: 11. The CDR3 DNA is TGCAGTGCTAGACGAACGGGACTACCCCCGGAGACCCAGTACTTC. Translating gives CSARRTGLPPETQYF.

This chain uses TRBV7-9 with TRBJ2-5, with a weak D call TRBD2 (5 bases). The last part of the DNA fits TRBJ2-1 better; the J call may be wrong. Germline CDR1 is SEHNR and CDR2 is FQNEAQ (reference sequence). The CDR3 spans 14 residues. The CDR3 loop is CASSRGLIGDEQFF. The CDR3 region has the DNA TGTGCCAGCAGCCGGGGTCTTATCGGCGATGAGCAGTTCTTC.

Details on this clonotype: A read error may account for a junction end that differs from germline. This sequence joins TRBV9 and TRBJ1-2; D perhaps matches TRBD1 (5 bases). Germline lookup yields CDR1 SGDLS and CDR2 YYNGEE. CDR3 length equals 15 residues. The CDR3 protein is CASSVGAGFFYGYTF. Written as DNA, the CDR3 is TGTGCCAGTAGCGTAGGGGCAGGGTTTTTTTATGGCTACACCTTC.

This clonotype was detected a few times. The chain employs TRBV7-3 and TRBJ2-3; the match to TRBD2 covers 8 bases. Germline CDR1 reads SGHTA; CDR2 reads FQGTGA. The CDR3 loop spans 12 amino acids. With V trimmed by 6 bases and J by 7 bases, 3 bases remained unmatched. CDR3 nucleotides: TGTGCCAGCAGTCCGGGAGGGAATACGCAGTATTTT. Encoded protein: CASSPGGNTQYF.

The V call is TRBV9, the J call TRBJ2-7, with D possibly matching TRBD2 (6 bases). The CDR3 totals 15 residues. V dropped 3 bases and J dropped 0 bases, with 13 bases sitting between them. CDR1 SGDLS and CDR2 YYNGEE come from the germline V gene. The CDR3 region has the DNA TGTGCCAGCAGCGGGCGGGACGGGAGCTCCTACGAGCAGTACTTC. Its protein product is CASSGRDGSSYEQYF.

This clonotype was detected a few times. CDR3 bases: TGTGCCATCAGTGAGCCGGACGGGGAAAAGTATGGCTACACCTTC. Translating it yields CAISEPDGEKYGYTF. The gene calls are TRBV10-3 and TRBJ1-2; D is uncertain. The V and J ends lost 2 bases and 5 bases respectively, with 15 bases between them. Per germline, CDR1 ENHRY and CDR2 SYGVKD. The CDR3 loop spans 15 amino acids.

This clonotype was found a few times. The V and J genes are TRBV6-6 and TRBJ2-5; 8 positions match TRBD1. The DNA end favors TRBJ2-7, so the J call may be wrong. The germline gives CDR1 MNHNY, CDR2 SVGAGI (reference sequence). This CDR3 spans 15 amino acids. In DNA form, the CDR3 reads TGTGCCAGCAGTTACTTAGGACAGGGTTCCTACGAGCAGTACTTC. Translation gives CASSYLGQGSYEQYF.

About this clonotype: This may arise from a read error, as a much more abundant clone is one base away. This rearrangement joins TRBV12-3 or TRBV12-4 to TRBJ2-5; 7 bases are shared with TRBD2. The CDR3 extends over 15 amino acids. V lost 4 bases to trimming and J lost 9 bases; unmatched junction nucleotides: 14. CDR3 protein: CASSSGDRGGEAQYF. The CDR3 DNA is TGTGCCAGCAGTTCCGGGGACCGGGGAGGGGAGGCCCAGTACTTC.

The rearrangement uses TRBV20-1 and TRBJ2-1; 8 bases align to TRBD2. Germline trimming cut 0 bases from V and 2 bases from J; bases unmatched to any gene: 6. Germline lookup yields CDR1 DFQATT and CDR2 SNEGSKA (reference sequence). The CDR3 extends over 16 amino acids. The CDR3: CSARDPGSGAYNEQFF. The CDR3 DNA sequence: TGCAGTGCTAGAGATCCCGGTAGCGGGGCCTACAATGAGCAGTTCTTC.

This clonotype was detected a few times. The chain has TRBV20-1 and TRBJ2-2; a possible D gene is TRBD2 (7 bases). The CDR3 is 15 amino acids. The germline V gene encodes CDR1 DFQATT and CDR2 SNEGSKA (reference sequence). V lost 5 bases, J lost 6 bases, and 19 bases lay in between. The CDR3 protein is CSASGGLSLSGELFF. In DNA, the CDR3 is TGCAGTGCTTCGGGGGGCCTGAGTCTGTCCGGGGAGCTGTTTTTT.

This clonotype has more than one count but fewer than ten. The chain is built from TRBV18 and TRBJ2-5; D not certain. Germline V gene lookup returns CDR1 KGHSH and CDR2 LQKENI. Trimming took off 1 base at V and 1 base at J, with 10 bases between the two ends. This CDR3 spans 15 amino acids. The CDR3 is CASSPLSQSQETQYF. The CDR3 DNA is TGTGCCAGCTCACCACTGAGCCAGAGCCAAGAGACCCAGTACTTC.

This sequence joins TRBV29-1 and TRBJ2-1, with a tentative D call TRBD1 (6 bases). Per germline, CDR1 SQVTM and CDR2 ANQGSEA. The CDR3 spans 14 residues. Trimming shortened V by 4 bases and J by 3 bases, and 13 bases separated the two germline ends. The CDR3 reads CSVAQGKGYNEQFF. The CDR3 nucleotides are TGCAGCGTTGCTCAGGGGAAGGGCTACAATGAGCAGTTCTTC.

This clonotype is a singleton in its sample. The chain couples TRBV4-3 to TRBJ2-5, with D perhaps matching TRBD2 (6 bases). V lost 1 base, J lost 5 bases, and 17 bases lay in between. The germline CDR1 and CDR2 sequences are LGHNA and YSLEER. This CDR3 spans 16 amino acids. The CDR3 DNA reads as TGCGCCAGCAGCCAAGCTCCACCGGGAGCAGGGGAGACCCAGTACTTC. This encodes CASSQAPPGAGETQYF.

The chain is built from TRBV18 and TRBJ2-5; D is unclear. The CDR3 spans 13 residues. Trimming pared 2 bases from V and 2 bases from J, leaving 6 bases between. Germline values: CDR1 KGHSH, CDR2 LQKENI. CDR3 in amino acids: CASSPVRQETQYF. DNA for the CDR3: TGTGCCAGCTCACCAGTTCGTCAAGAGACCCAGTACTTC.

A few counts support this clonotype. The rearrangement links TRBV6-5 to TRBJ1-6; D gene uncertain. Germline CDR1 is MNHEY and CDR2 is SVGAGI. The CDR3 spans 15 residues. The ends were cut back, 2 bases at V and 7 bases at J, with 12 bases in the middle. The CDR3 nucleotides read TGTGCCAGCAGTTACGGCCGGGGAGGGAATTCACCCCTCCACTTT. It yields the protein CASSYGRGGNSPLHF.

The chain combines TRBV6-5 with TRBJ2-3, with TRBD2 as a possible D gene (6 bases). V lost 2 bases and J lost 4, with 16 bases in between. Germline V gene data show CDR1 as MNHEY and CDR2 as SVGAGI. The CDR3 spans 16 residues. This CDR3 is CASSYVSAGSPDTQYF. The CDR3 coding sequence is TGTGCCAGCAGTTACGTTTCGGCGGGGTCACCAGATACGCAGTATTTT.

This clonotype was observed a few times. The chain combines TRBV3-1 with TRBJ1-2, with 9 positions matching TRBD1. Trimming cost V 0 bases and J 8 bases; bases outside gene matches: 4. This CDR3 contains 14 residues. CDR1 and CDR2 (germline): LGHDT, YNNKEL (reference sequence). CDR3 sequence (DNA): TGTGCCAGCAGCCAAGATAGACAGGGGGTGGGCTACACCTTC. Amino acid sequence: CASSQDRQGVGYTF.

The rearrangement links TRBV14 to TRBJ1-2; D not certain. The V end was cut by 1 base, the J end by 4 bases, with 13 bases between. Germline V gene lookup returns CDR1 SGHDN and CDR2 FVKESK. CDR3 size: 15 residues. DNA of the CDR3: TGTGCCAGCAGCCAAGGATTGGGGTCACTCTATGGCTACACCTTC. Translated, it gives CASSQGLGSLYGYTF.